This TCR beta chain was recorded in a study of T cells in Graves' hyperthyroidism and ophthalmopathy (dated by TCRdb to about 2019). Study-wide context: TCR V-J signatures able to tell the groups apart were searched for in a discovery cohort of about a hundred patients, of whom more than 40 had Graves' ophthalmopathy and 55 to 60 had stable Graves' hyperthyroidism. For training and testing, the 80 to 100 patients in the discovery cohort were randomly divided in a 7:3 ratio. Following sampling, methimazole starting at 30 mg daily was given to hyperthyroidism patients, and high-dose intravenous methylprednisolone was given to ophthalmopathy patients. The paper describes TCR Vbeta CDR3 sequencing of more than 120 peripheral blood samples, made up of around 41 ophthalmopathy patients, roughly 72 hyperthyroidism patients and 17 progressor patients. The study also compared thyroid tissue and blood T-cell repertoires from more than 5 Graves' hyperthyroidism patients. An independent validation cohort of under 20 hyperthyroidism patients and approximately 15 patients who later progressed to ophthalmopathy tested prospective prediction of ophthalmopathy. Summary of the overall study and its limitations: A model built on a 13 V-J signature distinguished ophthalmopathy from stable hyperthyroidism, reaching around 87% sensitivity and around 81% specificity in cross-validation and 80%/75% in testing. No statistical method was used to fix the sample size in advance, and group allocation was not hidden from the investigators. Most expanded thyroid clonotypes (frequency above 0.001) were also detected in blood, suggesting blood repertoires may reflect thyroid immune responses. In validation, progression to ophthalmopathy was predicted by the model with 70.59% sensitivity and approximately 78% specificity, a median of 6.5 months before onset.

The TCR beta CDR3 regions were amplified from RNA transcripts. A first-round RT-PCR of the TCR CDR3 used the HTBI primer set with the Qiagen OneStep RT-PCR kit. Libraries were constructed in a second round of multiplex PCR, after which size selection and purification were carried out. Libraries were sequenced paired-end with 100 bp reads on an Illumina HiSeq2000. The source study handled its data this way. Raw data were processed with SOAPnuke, discarding reads with adapters, uncalled bases, mean Phred below 15, or no exact constant-primer or identifier match. COPE v1.2.5 was used to merge the high-quality paired reads, and each unique nucleotide sequence was defined as a clonotype. MiTCR v1.1 was used to align clonotypes to the IMGT TRBV, TRBD and TRBJ reference segments. Only V-J combinations with frequency above 0.0001, covering 99% to 99.2% of repertoires, were analysed. A TCS score was defined as the ratio of F50 (clonal expansion) to E x V (chaos), with BLOSUM62-based TCRdist applied between CDR3 peptides within each V-J. Welch's t-statistics and random forest reduced some 510 V-J features to some 14, which were used in a naive Bayes classifier (R e1071). Thyroid-blood repertoire similarity was quantified with the Morisita-Horn index. TCRdb cleaned the public reads at Q25 with fastp, built clones with MiXCR and kept in-frame beta chains. Rows matching on CDR3 protein sequence are summarized as one entry with the most common DNA and genes. The V and J calls here are based on TCRdb, not the publication. In this sample the table shows around 660,000 distinct CDR3 sequences, less than 45% of which occur a single time. Together, the top ten hold more than 7% of the sample.

The germline V gene (reference sequence) gives CDR1 as SEHNR and CDR2 as FQNEAQ. Including cysteine and phenylalanine, the CDR3 has 14 amino acids. The DNA shown is the 42-base CDR3, in frame from base 1. Any patient with an uncontrolled infection, another autoimmune disease, pregnancy or lactation was excluded. Diagnoses were established on the basis of clinical symptoms, serum thyroxine and TRAb, thyroid ultrasound, and orbital computed tomography. Total RNA was extracted using Trizol reagent, and RNA quality was assessed on an Agilent 2100 Bioanalyzer. This clonotype turned up a few times. It has no known antigen specificity. This may arise from a read error, as a much more abundant clone is one base away.

The sequence joins TRBV7-9 to TRBJ2-5, and TRBD1 aligns with 7 junction nucleotides. The clonotype was recovered from an adult man with Graves' disease, either hyperthyroidism or ophthalmopathy (not recorded which). Specimen: peripheral blood or thyroid tissue (not recorded which). The DNA sequence is as follows: TGTGCCAACAGCCTCCGACAGGGAAGAGAGACCCAGTACTTC. The translation is CANSLRQGRETQYF.